Listed below are T cell receptor beta chains from one sample, sequenced in a study of fetal regulatory T cell absence and autoimmunity. Profiling relied on immunoSEQ multiplex PCR, and the TCRdb table lists in-frame clones only, not all of them. The table includes 46,000 or so clones, about four fifths detected once. The sample comprised cord blood. Every receptor here comes from a newborn boy with IPEX syndrome. Both conserved end residues are part of each CDR3. Fields, in order: CDR3 protein, CDR3 DNA, clone size, J gene, V gene, D gene. The D gene is left open where the match is weak. Rows may omit the clone size; those that give it use once, few, many or a size class.

CASSLRQYGYTF TGTGCCAGCAGCTTGCGACAGTATGGCTACACCTTC few TRBJ1-2 TRBV5-6 NA
CASSQGLAGAGELFF TGTGCCAGCAGTCAGGGACTAGCGGGAGCCGGGGAGCTGTTTTTT NA TRBJ2-2 TRBV6-1 TRBD2
CASSHTDSTYEQYF TGCGCCAGCAGCCATACAGACAGTACCTACGAGCAGTACTTC NA TRBJ2-7 TRBV4-1 NA
CASQRGTAANNEQFF TGCGCCAGTCAAAGGGGTACAGCGGCGAACAATGAGCAGTTCTTC once TRBJ2-1 TRBV10-1 NA
CASSLATPYEQYF TGTGCCAGCAGCTTAGCGACCCCCTACGAGCAGTACTTC NA TRBJ2-7 TRBV7-2 NA
CASSLTGGLTYNEQFF TGTGCCAGCAGCTTGACCGGCGGGTTGACCTACAATGAGCAGTTCTTC NA TRBJ2-1 TRBV5-6 NA
CASSEALRDLEQFF TGTGCCAGCAGTGAAGCGCTGAGGGACCTTGAGCAGTTCTTC NA TRBJ2-1 TRBV2 NA
CASSLTSGSRNEQFF TGCGCCAGCAGCCTGACTAGCGGGAGTAGGAATGAGCAGTTCTTC NA TRBJ2-1 TRBV5-1 TRBD2
CASSGIEGAFYEQYF TGTGCCAGCAGCGGAATCGAGGGGGCCTTTTACGAGCAGTACTTC NA TRBJ2-7 TRBV9 TRBD1
CASSARTSSYNEQFF TGTGCCAGCAGTGCACGGACTAGCAGCTACAATGAGCAGTTCTTC NA TRBJ2-1 TRBV6-5 TRBD2
CASSSAPGQGTDTQYF TGTGCCAGCAGTTCCGCTCCGGGACAGGGCACAGATACGCAGTATTTT NA TRBJ2-3 TRBV27 TRBD1
CASRSYAEEQYF TGTGCCAGCAGGTCTTACGCCGAGGAGCAGTACTTC few TRBJ2-7 TRBV5-6 NA
CASTFLPRGRGGSNQPQHF TGTGCCAGCACCTTCTTACCCAGAGGCAGGGGGGGGAGCAATCAGCCCCAGCATTTT NA TRBJ1-5 TRBV7-6 TRBD1
CASSPTNPPSGYTF TGTGCCAGCAGCCCGACCAACCCTCCCTCTGGCTACACCTTC NA TRBJ1-2 TRBV11-3 NA
CASSLKGDRTYEQYF TGTGCCAGCAGTTTAAAGGGGGACAGGACCTACGAGCAGTACTTC NA TRBJ2-7 TRBV27 TRBD1
CASSREGPSTDTQYF TGTGCCAGTAGTCGCGAGGGCCCTAGCACAGATACGCAGTATTTT NA TRBJ2-3 TRBV19 NA
CASRNTGIPDYGYTF TGTGCCAGCAGGAATACAGGGATTCCTGACTATGGCTACACCTTC few TRBJ1-2 TRBV6-4 NA
CASSGRITGGVSSYEQYF TGTGCCAGCAGCGGCAGGATAACAGGGGGCGTGAGCTCCTACGAGCAGTACTTC NA TRBJ2-7 TRBV5-6 TRBD1
CASRYTGTGLHQPQHF TGTGCCAGCAGATATACCGGGACAGGGTTACATCAGCCCCAGCATTTT NA TRBJ1-5 TRBV28 TRBD1
CASSEAPYEQYF TGTGCCAGCAGTGAGGCCCCCTACGAGCAGTACTTC NA TRBJ2-7 TRBV6-5 NA
CASSLGQGAYEQYF TGTGCCAGCAGTTTAGGACAGGGGGCCTACGAGCAGTACTTC NA TRBJ2-7 TRBV27 TRBD1
CASSPYPSGQGYPYEQYF TGTGCCAGCTCACCATACCCCTCGGGACAGGGGTACCCCTACGAGCAGTACTTC NA TRBJ2-7 TRBV18 TRBD1
CASSVTGVMASGELFF TGTGCCAGTAGTGTCACAGGGGTCATGGCATCCGGGGAGCTGTTTTTT NA TRBJ2-2 TRBV19 TRBD1
CASVSTVASYEQYF TGTGCCAGCGTATCGACAGTGGCTTCCTACGAGCAGTACTTC once TRBJ2-7 TRBV7-8 NA
CSVPPWLGTDTQYF TGCAGCGTTCCCCCATGGCTAGGCACAGATACGCAGTATTTT NA TRBJ2-3 TRBV29-1 NA
CASSYGGAGYEQYF TGTGCCAGCAGTTACGGGGGGGCAGGGTACGAGCAGTACTTC NA TRBJ2-7 TRBV6-5 NA
CASSQEVRWGYEQYF TGCGCCAGCAGCCAAGAAGTCAGATGGGGCTACGAGCAGTACTTC NA TRBJ2-7 TRBV4-3 NA
CASRSHVGAEAFF TGTGCCAGCAGGTCCCACGTGGGCGCTGAAGCTTTCTTT NA TRBJ1-1 TRBV6-5 NA
CASSQFRIAKNIQYF TGCGCCAGCAGCCAATTTAGGATAGCCAAAAACATTCAGTACTTC NA TRBJ2-4 TRBV4-1 NA
CASSRAPGAPLHF TGTGCCAGCAGCAGGGCTCCGGGCGCACCCCTCCACTTT NA TRBJ1-6 TRBV6-1 NA
CASSARGGPLGDTQYF TGCGCCAGCAGCGCCCGGGGGGGCCCGCTCGGGGATACGCAGTATTTT NA TRBJ2-3 TRBV5-1 TRBD2
CASSIRAGGDMNTEAFF TGTGCCAGTAGTATCCGGGCAGGGGGAGACATGAACACTGAAGCTTTCTTT NA TRBJ1-1 TRBV19 TRBD1
CASSLHIYEQFF TGTGCCAGCAGCTTGCACATCTATGAGCAGTTCTTC NA TRBJ2-1 TRBV5-6 NA
CSAVGQNNEQFF TGCAGCGCCGTGGGACAGAACAATGAGCAGTTCTTC NA TRBJ2-1 TRBV29-1 TRBD1
CASSLDYNSPLHF TGTGCCAGCAGCCTCGACTATAATTCACCCCTCCACTTT NA TRBJ1-6 TRBV6-5 NA
CASSGLRFTGELFF TGTGCCAGTAGTGGCCTCCGGTTCACCGGGGAGCTGTTTTTT NA TRBJ2-2 TRBV19 NA
CAISEFQGQRNGELFF TGTGCCATCAGTGAGTTTCAGGGGCAGAGGAACGGGGAGCTGTTTTTT NA TRBJ2-2 TRBV10-3 NA
CASSQTLELFF TGTGCCAGCAGTCAAACCTTGGAGCTGTTTTTT few TRBJ2-2 TRBV6-6 NA
CASSEQRNTEAFF TGTGCCAGCAGCGAACAGAGGAACACTGAAGCTTTCTTT NA TRBJ1-1 TRBV2 NA
CASSSLNTGELFF TGCGCCAGCAGTTCTCTGAACACCGGGGAGCTGTTTTTT once TRBJ2-2 TRBV5-1 NA
CASTRGDGYTF TGCGCCAGCACCCGTGGCGATGGCTACACCTTC NA TRBJ1-2 TRBV10-1 NA
CASSHCLRDPSIVYEQYF TGCGCCAGCAGCCACTGTCTCCGGGACCCCTCGATCGTGTACGAGCAGTACTTC NA TRBJ2-7 TRBV10-1 NA
CASSLSDTDTQYF TGTGCCAGCAGCTTGTCTGACACAGATACGCAGTATTTT NA TRBJ2-3 TRBV11-3 NA
CAWSPLAGGSYEQYF TGTGCCTGGAGCCCCCTAGCGGGAGGTTCCTACGAGCAGTACTTC once TRBJ2-7 TRBV30 TRBD2
CASSLPHLREQYF TGCGCCAGCAGCCTTCCGCACCTTCGCGAGCAGTACTTC NA TRBJ2-7 TRBV5-1 NA
CASKELNTEAFF TGCGCCAGTAAGGAACTGAACACTGAAGCTTTCTTT once TRBJ1-1 TRBV5-1 NA
CASSVGGGGRTGELFF TGTGCCAGCAGCGTAGGCGGCGGGGGGAGGACCGGGGAGCTGTTTTTT NA TRBJ2-2 TRBV9 TRBD2
CASSHEGGQYF TGTGCCAGCAGCCACGAGGGGGGACAGTACTTC few TRBJ2-7 TRBV6-6 NA
CASSLGLAGVGRDTQYF TGTGCCAGCAGCTTGGGACTAGCGGGAGTGGGACGAGATACGCAGTATTTT NA TRBJ2-3 TRBV5-6 TRBD2
CASRERDRYYGYTF TGTGCCAGTAGGGAAAGGGACAGATACTATGGCTACACCTTC NA TRBJ1-2 TRBV19 TRBD1
CASSIPRVTEAFF TGTGCCAGTAGTATACCCAGGGTCACTGAAGCTTTCTTT NA TRBJ1-1 TRBV19 NA
CSAREDYPLTF TGCAGTGCTAGAGAGGATTATCCCCTGACTTTC NA TRBJ2-6 TRBV20-1 NA
CASEQTSYNEQFF TGTGCTAGTGAACAAACTTCCTACAATGAGCAGTTCTTC NA TRBJ2-1 TRBV12-5 NA
CAIRGDSQETQYF TGTGCCATCAGGGGGGACAGCCAAGAGACCCAGTACTTC NA TRBJ2-5 TRBV10-3 TRBD1